The clone carrying this TCR beta chain showed up just a few times. The data were taken from a study of a mutant IDH1 vaccine in newly diagnosed glioma. Generated by immunoSEQ multiplex PCR, the TCRdb table keeps only in-frame clones and is missing some. The data contain approximately 100,000 clones, 85% to 90% of them singletons. Germline loops: CDR1 SGHDN, CDR2 FVKESK. This CDR3 has 13 residues. V lost 1 base to trimming and J lost 3 bases, with 6 bases between them. The time point was: baseline, week 1 (first vaccination visit). Treatment in this sample: pre-vaccination baseline after standard-of-care therapy.

This sample comprised PBMCs, obtained from a glioma patient treated with radiotherapy, temozolomide or both. The sequence was collected from a woman between 45 and 65 years old with glioma. V gene TRBV14 combines with J gene TRBJ1-1; D remains ambiguous. The CDR3 loop is CASSQGRYTEAFF. CDR3 DNA: TGTGCCAGCAGCCAAGGAAGATACACTGAAGCTTTCTTT.